The present entry profiles one TCR beta chain with its context. TCRdb keeps only in-frame clones here, not all; method: immunoSEQ multiplex PCR. This sample has 35,000 to 45,000 clones, with roughly 93% found just once. This specimen belongs to a study of T cells in tuberculosis. Study as a whole: Sequenced TCRs come from CD1B-GMM tetramer-binding T cells. This South African cohort compared adolescents with or without latent tuberculosis against adults with active tuberculosis.

Germline-derived CDR1 and CDR2 are SGHKS and YYEKEE (reference sequence). The CDR3 runs to 15 residues. V dropped 4 bases and J dropped 8; count of bases not matched to a gene: 12. The chain is built from TRBV5-5 and TRBJ1-2; 9 nucleotides align to TRBD1. The sample taken for sequencing was PBMCs. The TCR comes from a donor aged 10-30 years with latent tuberculosis or without tuberculosis infection. Some clones in this sample may be carry-over from other donors' samples. The CDR3 is CASSPAPTGGRGYTF. The CDR3 DNA reads as TGTGCCAGCAGCCCCGCCCCCACAGGGGGCAGAGGCTACACCTTC.